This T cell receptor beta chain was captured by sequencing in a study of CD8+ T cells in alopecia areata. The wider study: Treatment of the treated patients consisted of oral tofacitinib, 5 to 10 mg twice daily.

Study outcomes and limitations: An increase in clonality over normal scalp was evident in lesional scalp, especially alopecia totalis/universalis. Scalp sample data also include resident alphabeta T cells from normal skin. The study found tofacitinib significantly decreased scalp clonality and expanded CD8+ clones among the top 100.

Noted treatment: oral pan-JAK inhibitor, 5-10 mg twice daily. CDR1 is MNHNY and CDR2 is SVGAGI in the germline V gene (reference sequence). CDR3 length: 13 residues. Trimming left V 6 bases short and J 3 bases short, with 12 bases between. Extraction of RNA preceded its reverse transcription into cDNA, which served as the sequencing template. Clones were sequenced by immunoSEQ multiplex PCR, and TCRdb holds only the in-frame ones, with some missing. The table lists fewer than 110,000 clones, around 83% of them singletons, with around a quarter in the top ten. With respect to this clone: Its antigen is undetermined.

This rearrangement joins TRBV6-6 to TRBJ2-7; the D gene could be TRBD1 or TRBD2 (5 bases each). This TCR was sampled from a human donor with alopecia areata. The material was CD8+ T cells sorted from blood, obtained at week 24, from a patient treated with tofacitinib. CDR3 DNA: TGTGCCAGCAGCCCGGGACCAGACTACGAGCAGTACTTC. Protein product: CASSPGPDYEQYF.